The entry below gives a single T cell receptor beta chain sequence along with its context. This clonotype was counted at least ten times. What antigen it recognizes has not been identified. Base qualities are not provided; no much larger clone lies one nucleotide away. The method was multiplex PCR. The run used an Illumina HiSeq 4000. TCR beta libraries were built with iRepertoire HTBI primers and Arm-PCR amplification of CDR3 regions. Before sequencing, the PCR products went through gel purification. In the paper's pipeline: Gene usage analysis of CDR3 amino acid clonotypes used the 50 to 70 TRBV and 14 to 15 TRBJ segments found across samples. COPE and FqMerger were used to merge filtered high-quality paired reads into contigs. Contigs were aligned with BLAST to IMGT TRBV, TRBD and TRBJ reference genes, and CDR3 was defined per IMGT. Clonotypes above 0.1% frequency were classified as highly expanded clones. Shannon entropy served as the measure of repertoire diversity, while the Gini coefficient captured V-J evenness. A clonotype found in more than one individual was treated as public. TCRdb redid the processing of the public reads, applying fastp at Q25 and MiXCR, and retained in-frame beta chains. Entries that share a CDR3 protein sequence are merged under the most common genes and DNA. TCRdb's processing, not the authors', yielded these V and J calls. Present in this sample are 350,000 to 450,000 distinct CDR3 sequences, 16% of which were seen just once. The ten largest clonotypes hold about 27% of the sample.

This sample is drawn from a study of regulatory T cells in long-lasting Graves disease (dated by TCRdb to 2020 to 2022). With regard to the full study: Newly diagnosed Graves' disease patients had taken antithyroid drugs for less than 3 months. A total of around 35 samples were covered by TCR sequencing, comprising approximately 13 persistent and 20 or so newly diagnosed Graves' disease patients. Persistent Graves' disease patients were compared with newly diagnosed Graves' disease patients by peripheral blood TCR sequencing and RNA sequencing. The study was conducted in China and was registered as a clinical trial. Paper-wide results and their limitations: Preferential use of TRBV28, TRBJ1-2 and TRBJ2-5 was observed in persistent disease, whereas TRBV20-1 and TRBJ2-1 were favored in newly diagnosed disease. Because the primary lesion, thyroid tissue, could not be accessed, the study looked at peripheral blood alone. Persistent Graves' disease patients showed lower TCR Shannon entropy and fewer highly expanded clones than newly diagnosed patients, suggesting clonal expansion. As a limitation, the authors acknowledged that the small sample size may reduce accuracy. Only the TCR beta chain was sequenced and analyzed. A larger number of public clonotypes was shared among persistent patients (approximately 3,000) than among newly diagnosed patients (about 990).

Including the terminal cysteine and phenylalanine, the CDR3 comprises 14 residues. Here the CDR3 DNA is all that survives: 42 bases in frame from base 1. V is pared back by 5 bases and J by 8 bases, with 16 bases lying between the germline termini. What the time point label conveys for this sample: newly diagnosed GD, antithyroid drugs for less than 3 months. For both TCR sequencing and RNA sequencing, RNA was extracted from PBMCs using TRIzol. The diagnosis of Graves' disease was made according to American Thyroid Association guidelines. Patients were recruited from an endocrinology department in Xi'an, China. Each patient gave about 9.1 milliliters of peripheral blood, collected in an EDTA anticoagulant tube. Ficoll Paque Plus density gradient separation was used to isolate PBMCs, and no additional T cell sorting was done. An Agilent 2100 Bioanalyzer and agarose gel were used to check RNA quality, and a NanoDrop 2000 was used to measure RNA concentration.

The same sample was also used in a study of T cells in Graves' hyperthyroidism and ophthalmopathy. As the second paper documents: Graves' hyperthyroidism was defined as stable when no progression to ophthalmopathy occurred over 18 months of follow-up. The hyperthyroidism patients were between 18 and 65 years old and newly diagnosed, with a disease duration of less than 2 months. The study excluded patients with uncontrolled infections, other autoimmune diseases, pregnancy or lactation. Diagnoses were established on the basis of clinical symptoms, serum thyroxine and TRAb, thyroid ultrasound, and orbital computed tomography. A first-round RT-PCR of the TCR CDR3 used the HTBI primer set with the Qiagen OneStep RT-PCR kit. Most expanded thyroid clonotypes (frequency above 0.001) were also detected in blood, suggesting blood repertoires may reflect thyroid immune responses. In cross-validation, a model built on a 13 V-J signature told ophthalmopathy apart from stable hyperthyroidism with 85% to 90% sensitivity and approximately 81% specificity, and in testing the same model reached 80%/75%. In validation, progression to ophthalmopathy was predicted by the model with 70.59% sensitivity and around 76% specificity, a median of about 6.8 months before onset. To identify distinguishing TCR V-J signatures, a discovery cohort of around 100 patients was used, comprising fewer than 45 with Graves' ophthalmopathy and some 57 with stable Graves' hyperthyroidism. Whether ophthalmopathy could be predicted prospectively was tested in an independent validation cohort made up of approximately 19 hyperthyroidism patients plus 17 patients who later progressed to ophthalmopathy. The roughly 91 discovery patients were randomly divided into training and test sets at a 7:3 ratio. The study also compared thyroid tissue and blood T-cell repertoires from roughly 6 Graves' hyperthyroidism patients. Following sampling, methimazole starting at 30 mg daily was given to hyperthyroidism patients, and high-dose intravenous methylprednisolone was given to ophthalmopathy patients. The libraries were constructed in a second round of multiplex PCR and then size-selected and purified. Paired-end sequencing of the libraries was performed with 100 bp reads on an Illumina HiSeq2000. SOAPnuke was used to process the raw data, removing reads that contained adapters or uncalled bases, had a mean Phred below 15, or lacked an exact match to the constant primer or identifier. COPE v1.2.5 was used to merge the high-quality paired reads, and each unique nucleotide sequence was defined as a clonotype. MiTCR v1.1 was used to align the clonotypes against IMGT TRBV, TRBD and TRBJ reference segments. Only V-J combinations with frequency above 0.0001, covering about 99% of repertoires, were analysed. A TCS score was defined as the ratio between F50 (clonal expansion) and ExV (chaos), using BLOSUM62-based TCRdist between CDR3 peptides within each V-J. Welch's t-statistics and random forest reduced around 550 V-J features to 13, which were used in a naive Bayes classifier (R e1071). Sample size was not statistically predetermined, and investigators were not blinded to group allocation. According to the paper, TCR Vbeta CDR3 sequencing was carried out on approximately 140 peripheral blood samples, which came from around 43 ophthalmopathy, around 75 hyperthyroidism and roughly 17 progressor patients.

Sequences were derived from peripheral blood mononuclear cells (PBMCs), sampled at new diagnosis, from a patient treated with antithyroid drugs. This receptor was taken from a man between 35 and 55 years old with Graves disease. Donor details come from another sample of the same person, matched by shared clones. The chain employs TRBV12-3 or TRBV12-4 and TRBJ2-1, with the D gene uncertain. The CDR3 protein sequence reads: CASSPQDLDDEQFF. The nucleotides are TGTGCCAGCAGTCCTCAGGATCTGGACGATGAGCAGTTCTTC.